The present T cell receptor beta chain was sequenced within a study of cytomegalovirus exposure and HLA in healthy donors. 60 Vbeta and 13 Jbeta primers were used in PCR. Sequencing used immunoSEQ multiplex PCR; TCRdb keeps in-frame clones, though not all of them. The listing contains approximately 110,000 clones. A note on this clone: The antigen is not known.

This CDR3 has 14 amino acids. With 2 bases removed from V and 8 bases from J, the gap between germline ends came to 15 bases. Germline V lookup: CDR1 SGHTA, CDR2 FQGNSA. Points from the study as a whole: Both high specificity and high sensitivity reportedly marked the classifier's diagnosis of cytomegalovirus status.

This clonotype was obtained from a young man in good health and CMV-seronegative. The V call is TRBV7-2, the J call TRBJ1-2; D gene ambiguous. The sequencing sample was made of PBMCs. CDR3 DNA: TGTGCCAGCAGCTTAAGCGGAGGGTCCGGCGGCTACACCTTC. Residues: CASSLSGGSGGYTF.